The present T cell receptor beta chain was sequenced within a study of CD8 T cells in ankylosing spondylitis. Turning to this clonotype: Its antigen remains unidentified.

Each CDR3 protein is one row after TCRdb ran MiXCR on the 5' RACE reads. The sample lists a few hundred thousand distinct CDR3 sequences, about 10% occurring once. Whole-study results and caveats: Earlier reports found some motif variants in synovial fluid and blood in reactive arthritis. Apparently characteristic of ankylosing spondylitis blood was a TCR beta motif (eight highly homologous variants).

The sequenced sample consisted of blood, either unsorted or a sorted T cell fraction (not recorded which). The sequence was collected from a male donor with ankylosing spondylitis or in good health (not recorded which).

CDR3 sequence: CASSPLGTGGRNEQFF. For the CDR3, the DNA is TGTGCCAGCAGCCCCTTAGGCACCGGGGGTAGAAATGAGCAGTTCTTC. The chain links TRBV3-1 to TRBJ2-1; D may be TRBD2 (6 bases). CDR1 is LGHDT and CDR2 is YNNKEL in the germline V gene (reference sequence). There are 16 residues in the CDR3. Trimming removed 4 bases at V and 7 bases at J, with 20 bases between.